The 10 T cell receptor beta chains below were found in one sample sequenced in a study of blood T cell repertoires in COVID-19 (dated by TCRdb to about 2020). Library prep was done by the immunoSEQ multiplex PCR assay. TCRdb limited this immuneACCESS table to in-frame rearrangements with V and J called. A share of clones is missing; checked studies link under half to unresolved V genes, and the rest is unexplained. The sample yields some 220,000 clones; roughly 81% were counted once. Around 3% of the sample is in the top ten clones. The source material was peripheral blood. These receptors were collected from a man aged 50-59 years who had recovered from COVID-19.

This chain joins TRBV9 and TRBJ2-1; D is possibly TRBD2 (5 bases). V was clipped by 2 bases and J by 5 bases, with 14 bases between them. This CDR3 has 15 amino acids. Germline V CDR1 and CDR2: SGDLS, YYNGEE. In DNA, the CDR3 is TGTGCCAGCAGCGTGAGCCCCACTAGGCACAATGAGCAGTTCTTC. This encodes CASSVSPTRHNEQFF.

This clone was observed a single time. The chain combines TRBV9 with TRBJ1-1; D unresolved. The V end was cut by 0 bases, the J end by 4 bases, with 10 bases between. The CDR3 contains 14 residues. Germline lookup yields CDR1 SGDLS and CDR2 YYNGEE. CDR3 sequence reads: CASSVERVSTEAFF. CDR3 sequence (DNA): TGTGCCAGCAGCGTAGAACGGGTTTCCACTGAAGCTTTCTTT.

The chain recombines TRBV5-1 with TRBJ1-1; D is perhaps TRBD1 (5 bases). Between the trimmed V and J ends, which lost 4 bases and 4 bases, there was a span of 17 bases. Per the germline V gene, CDR1 is SGHRS and CDR2 is YFSETQ. This CDR3 is 15 amino acids long. The DNA of the CDR3 is TGCGCCAGCAGCCTGCTGGGGGGAGGGAGCACTGAAGCTTTCTTT. This gives the protein CASSLLGGGSTEAFF.

The CDR3 region has the DNA TGTGCCAGCAGCCAAGACCCCGGGGCTAGCGGGAGTCGGCTCTACGAGCAGTACTTC. This sequence encodes CASSQDPGASGSRLYEQYF. This chain links TRBV3-1 (or the pseudogene TRBV3-2) with TRBJ2-7; 10 bases align to TRBD2. Germline V lookup: CDR1 LGHDT, CDR2 YNNKEL (reference sequence). With V trimmed by 0 bases and J by 3 bases, 14 bases remained unmatched. This CDR3 region has 19 residues.

This clone came up a few times. The chain employs TRBV11-2 and TRBJ2-7; 8 bases agree with TRBD2. The CDR3 is 17 residues long. Germline V gene data show CDR1 as SGHAT and CDR2 as FQNNGV. Trimming cost V 1 base and J 2 bases; bases outside gene matches: 10. The CDR3 DNA reads as TGTGCCAGCAGCTTAGCCCCTGAGACTAGCGTTACCTACGAGCAGTACTTC. Translation: CASSLAPETSVTYEQYF. The whole variable domain, remainder taken from reference TRBV11-2 and TRBJ2-7, is EAGVAQSPRYKIIEKRQSVAFWCNPISGHATLYWYQQILGQGPKLLIQFQNNGVVDDSQLPKDRFSAERLKGVDSTLKIQPAKLEDSAVYLCASSLAPETSVTYEQYFGPGTRLTVT.

The gene calls are TRBV19 and TRBJ1-4; 7 bases align to TRBD1. Losses at the gene ends were 7 bases for V and 8 bases for J; bases not matched to a gene: 19. CDR3 length equals 17 residues. Germline V gene sequence: CDR1 LNHDA, CDR2 SQIVND (reference sequence). The CDR3 spells CASTATGATLPGEKLFF. The CDR3 region has the DNA TGTGCCAGTACCGCAACAGGGGCCACCCTACCCGGGGAAAAACTGTTTTTT.

The genes are TRBV5-1 and TRBJ2-3; TRBD1 might be the D (6 bases). The CDR3 consists of 16 residues. Deletions cut 4 bases from V and 3 bases from J, with 18 bases between. CDR1 SGHRS and CDR2 YFSETQ come from the germline V gene. CDR3 sequence: CASSRGRKQGTDTQYF. Written as DNA, the CDR3 is TGCGCCAGCAGCAGGGGCCGAAAGCAGGGGACAGATACGCAGTATTTT.

This clone was picked up a small number of times. This sample also contains other DNA sequences that code for the same CDR3. The chain employs TRBV28 and TRBJ1-2; maybe TRBD1 (5 bases). The CDR3 is made up of 13 amino acids. Germline V CDR1 and CDR2: MDHEN, SYDVKM. The V end lost 6 bases, the J end lost 0 bases, and 8 bases lay between the germline ends. The CDR3 nucleotides read TGTGCCAGCAGGGAGACAGCTAACTATGGCTACACCTTC. Translated, it gives CASRETANYGYTF.

The CDR3 DNA sequence: TGTGCCAGCAGCTTGGCCAGGAGGGGTCCCGGGGAGCTGTTTTTT. It encodes CASSLARRGPGELFF. The chain couples TRBV5-8 to TRBJ2-2; perhaps TRBD2 as D (6 bases). Deletions cut 0 bases from V and 6 bases from J, with 12 bases between. CDR3 length equals 15 residues. The germline CDR1 and CDR2 sequences are SGHTS and YDEGEE.

Here the CDR3 DNA reads TGTGCCTGGACCCGGGTAAGGGATACGCAGTATTTT. Translated: CAWTRVRDTQYF. The chain carries TRBV30 and TRBJ2-3; D is ambiguous. The CDR3 loop spans 12 amino acids. Looked up from germline, CDR1 is GTSNPN and CDR2 is SVGIG (reference sequence). V was pared by 4 bases and J by 6 bases, with 11 bases between.